The source of this TCR beta chain is a study of blood T cell repertoires in COVID-19. Study background: From T cells, B-cell-depleted T cells, or PBMCs came the material, which was cDNA or gDNA.

Using immunoSEQ multiplex PCR, the repertoire was profiled, and TCRdb retains in-frame clones only, with some absent. The table shows tens of thousands of clones, with about 80% occurring only once. Germline loops: CDR1 KGHSH, CDR2 LQKENI. The CDR3 length is 18 residues. The J segment lost 0 bases and the V segment lost 5 bases, leaving 13 bases of the junction unmatched. This clone has just a few counts. V is TRBV18 and J is TRBJ1-3; TRBD1 agrees at 7 bases. The TCR was taken from a woman aged 60 to 75 with acute or convalescent COVID-19. Sequencing was carried out using peripheral blood. The chain's CDR3 is CASSATPGQTSSGNTIYF. The DNA for the CDR3 is TGTGCCAGCTCAGCCACTCCGGGACAGACAAGCTCTGGAAACACCATATATTTT.